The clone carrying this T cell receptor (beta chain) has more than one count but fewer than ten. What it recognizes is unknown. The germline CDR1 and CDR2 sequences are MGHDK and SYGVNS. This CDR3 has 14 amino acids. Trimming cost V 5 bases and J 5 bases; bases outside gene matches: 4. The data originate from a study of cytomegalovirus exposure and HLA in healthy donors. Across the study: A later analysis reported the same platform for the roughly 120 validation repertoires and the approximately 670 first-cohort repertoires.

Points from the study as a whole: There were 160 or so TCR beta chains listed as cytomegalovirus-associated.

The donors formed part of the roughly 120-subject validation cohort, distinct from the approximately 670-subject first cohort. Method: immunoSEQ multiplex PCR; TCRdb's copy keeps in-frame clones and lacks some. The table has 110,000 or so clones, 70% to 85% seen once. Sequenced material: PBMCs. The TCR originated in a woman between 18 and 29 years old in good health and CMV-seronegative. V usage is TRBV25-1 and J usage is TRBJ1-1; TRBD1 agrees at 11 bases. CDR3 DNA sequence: TGTGCCAGCAGTATAGGGACAGGGGGAACTGAAGCTTTCTTT. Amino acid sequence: CASSIGTGGTEAFF.